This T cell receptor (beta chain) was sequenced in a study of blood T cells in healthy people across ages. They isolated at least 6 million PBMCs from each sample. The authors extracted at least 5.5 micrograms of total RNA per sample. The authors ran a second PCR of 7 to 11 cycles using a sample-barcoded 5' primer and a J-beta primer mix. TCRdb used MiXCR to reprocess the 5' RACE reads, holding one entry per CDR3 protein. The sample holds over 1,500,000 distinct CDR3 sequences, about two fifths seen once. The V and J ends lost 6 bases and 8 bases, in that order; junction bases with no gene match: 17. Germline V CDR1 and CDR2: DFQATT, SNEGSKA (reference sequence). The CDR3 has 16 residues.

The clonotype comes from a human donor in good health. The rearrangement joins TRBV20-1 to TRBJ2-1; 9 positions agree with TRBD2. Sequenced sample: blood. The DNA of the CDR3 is TGCAGTGCCCGACCTCGACTAGCGGTAATTTTACATGAGCAGTTCTTC. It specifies CSARPRLAVILHEQFF.